This TCR beta chain appears in the sequencing data of a study of neurological immune-mediated disorders. Study-wide findings and caveats: Healthy controls had more TCR clonal expansion than multiple sclerosis, which showed the least, whereas HTLV-1-associated myelopathy showed the most. Private repertoires in all groups were suggested, as expanded clones shared no CDR3 amino acid sequences across subjects.

Germline CDR1 and CDR2: SNHLY and FYNNEI. The V end lost 6 bases, the J end lost 1 base, and 9 bases lay between the germline ends. CDR3 size: 13 residues. The cDNA was generated by 5'RACE with 10-nucleotide random UMIs. Sequencing runs each generated in excess of 160 million TCR-beta sequences derived from 15-18 subjects. From the 5' RACE reads, TCRdb called clonotypes with MiXCR, one entry per CDR3 protein. The sample lists some 38,000 distinct CDR3 sequences, roughly an eighth seen once, with 25% to 30% in the top ten. The sample holds many counts of this clonotype. Its antigen is undetermined. The sequence was collected from a woman in her 50s with HTLV-1-associated myelopathy (HAM/TSP). The sequencing sample was made of PBMCs. The J gene is TRBJ1-1, the V gene TRBV2, with D tentatively TRBD1 (6 bases). The CDR3 loop is CASRDSQNTEAFF. As DNA, the CDR3 is TGTGCCAGCAGGGACAGCCAGAACACTGAAGCTTTCTTT.